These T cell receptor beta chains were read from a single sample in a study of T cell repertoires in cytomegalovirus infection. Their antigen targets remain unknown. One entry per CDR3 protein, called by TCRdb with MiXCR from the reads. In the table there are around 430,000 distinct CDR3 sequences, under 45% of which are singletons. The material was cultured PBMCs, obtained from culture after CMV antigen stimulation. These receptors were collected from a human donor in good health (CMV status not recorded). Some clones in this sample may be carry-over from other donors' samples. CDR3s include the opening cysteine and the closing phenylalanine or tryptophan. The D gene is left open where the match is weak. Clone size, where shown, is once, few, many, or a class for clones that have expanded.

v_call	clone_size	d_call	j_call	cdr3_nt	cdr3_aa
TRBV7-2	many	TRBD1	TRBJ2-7	TGTGCCAGCAGCTTAGCGCCCGGGACAGGGGCGTACGAGCAGTACTTC	CASSLAPGTGAYEQYF
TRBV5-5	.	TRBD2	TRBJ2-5	TGTGCCAGCAGCTCGAGCCCGGGACTACAAGAGACCCAGTACTTC	CASSSSPGLQETQYF
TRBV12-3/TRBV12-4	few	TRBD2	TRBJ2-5	TGTGCCAGCAGTTTCCCCCTAGCGGGGTCAGAGACCCAGTACTTC	CASSFPLAGSETQYF
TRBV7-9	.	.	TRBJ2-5	TGTGCCAGCAGCTTAGGTCCGGGCCCCCAAGAGACCCAGTACTTC	CASSLGPGPQETQYF
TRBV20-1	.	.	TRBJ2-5	TGCAGTGCTAGCAGACTAGTCCAAGAGACCCAGTACTTC	CSASRLVQETQYF
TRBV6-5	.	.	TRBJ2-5	TGTGCCAGCAGACCAACTTGGACACAAGAGACCCAGTACTTC	CASRPTWTQETQYF
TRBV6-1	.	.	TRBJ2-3	TGTGCCAGCACCAGAGGACAGTCGTACACAGATACGCAGTATTTT	CASTRGQSYTDTQYF
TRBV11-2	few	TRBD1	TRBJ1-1	TGTGCCAGCAGCTTAGGTGCCCGACAGGGAGTACGGAGAATGAACACTGAAGCTTTCTTT	CASSLGARQGVRRMNTEAFF
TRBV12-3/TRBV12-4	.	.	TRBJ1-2	TGTGCCAGCAGTTCCCGGGAATATGGCTACACCTTC	CASSSREYGYTF
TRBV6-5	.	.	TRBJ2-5	TGTGCCAGCAGTTTCGGACAGACACAAGAGACCCAGTACTTC	CASSFGQTQETQYF
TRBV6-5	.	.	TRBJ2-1	TGTGCCAGCAACCCACTCACAAGTCGCGACACTTCCTACAATGAGCAGTTCTTC	CASNPLTSRDTSYNEQFF
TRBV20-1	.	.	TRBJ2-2	TGCAGTGCTAGAGATGCAGGGCCCGCCGGGGAGCTGTTTTTT	CSARDAGPAGELFF
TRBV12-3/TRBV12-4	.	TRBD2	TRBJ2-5	TGTGCCAGCAGTTTAGGAGTAGCGGGAGAGGGCGAGACCCAGTACTTC	CASSLGVAGEGETQYF
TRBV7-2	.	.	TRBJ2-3	TGTGCCAGCAGCGGCACTCTATATGATACGCAGTATTTT	CASSGTLYDTQYF
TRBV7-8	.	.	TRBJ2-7	TGTGCCAGCAGCTTAGCTCCCCCAGTAGAGCAGTACTTC	CASSLAPPVEQYF
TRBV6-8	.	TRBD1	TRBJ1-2	TGTGCCAGCACCCGGACAGGGGGGTATGGCTACACCTTC	CASTRTGGYGYTF
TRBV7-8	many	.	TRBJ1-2	TGTGCCAGCAGCTTAGGACGGGAGAACTATGGCTACACCTTC	CASSLGRENYGYTF
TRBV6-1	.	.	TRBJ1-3	TGTGCCAGCAGTGAAGCGATTTCAACCATATATTTT	CASSEAISTIYF
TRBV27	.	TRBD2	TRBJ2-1	TGTGCCAGCAGTTCCACTAGCGGGAGGGACAATGAGCAGTTCTTC	CASSSTSGRDNEQFF
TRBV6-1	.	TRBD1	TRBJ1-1	TGTGCCAGCAGTGAGATTGTTTTGGACAGGCGGGCTTTCTTT	CASSEIVLDRRAFF
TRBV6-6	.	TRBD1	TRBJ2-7	TGTGCCAGCAGATGGACAGGGAGCTCCTACGAGCAGTACTTC	CASRWTGSSYEQYF
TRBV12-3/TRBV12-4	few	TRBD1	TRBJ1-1	TGTGCCAGCAGTCCAGGGCTCCGACAGGGGCGCAAGTACTGGTCAATTGAAGCTTTCTTT	CASSPGLRQGRKYWSIEAFF
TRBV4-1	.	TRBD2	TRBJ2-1	TGCGCCAGCAGCCATCCTGGACTAGCGGGAGGAAATGAGCAGTTCTTC	CASSHPGLAGGNEQFF